This record concerns one T cell receptor (beta chain) sequence. Its antigen is unknown. The study ran its PCR with 60 Vbeta and 13 Jbeta primers. Method: immunoSEQ multiplex PCR; TCRdb's copy keeps in-frame clones and lacks some. This sample has about 93,000 clones, with approximately 64% found just once. This sample is part of a study of cytomegalovirus exposure and HLA in healthy donors. Overall study results and limits: Upon later analysis, HLA-associated TCR beta chains proved more clonally expanded than other, equally common chains. Reportedly, cytomegalovirus status was diagnosed with high sensitivity and specificity. The records held CMV serostatus as the only immune exposure information. From TCR beta sequences, most subjects' HLA-A and HLA-B alleles were reportedly predicted accurately.

CDR3 length: 15 residues. The V gene lost 7 bases and the J gene lost 6 bases, with 19 bases spanning the gap. Germline CDR1 is MNHEY and CDR2 is SVGAGI. The sequenced material came from PBMCs. The J gene is TRBJ2-1, the V gene TRBV6-5, with D possibly being TRBD1 (5 bases). The receptor was isolated from a boy aged 5-17 years in good health and CMV-seropositive. CDR3 sequence: CASTSRWAQGNEQFF. CDR3 bases: TGTGCCAGCACCTCAAGGTGGGCTCAGGGCAATGAGCAGTTCTTC.